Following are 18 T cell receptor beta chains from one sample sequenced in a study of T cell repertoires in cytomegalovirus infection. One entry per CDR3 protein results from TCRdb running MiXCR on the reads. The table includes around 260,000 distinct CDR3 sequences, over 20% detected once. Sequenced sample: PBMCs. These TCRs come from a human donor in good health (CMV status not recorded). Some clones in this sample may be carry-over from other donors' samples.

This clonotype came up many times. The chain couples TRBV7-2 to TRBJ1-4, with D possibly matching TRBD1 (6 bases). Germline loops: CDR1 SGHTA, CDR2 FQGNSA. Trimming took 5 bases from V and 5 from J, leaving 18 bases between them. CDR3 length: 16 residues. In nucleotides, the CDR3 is TGTGCCAGCAGCGCACACCCACAGGGACCCAATGAAAAACTGTTTTTT. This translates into CASSAHPQGPNEKLFF.

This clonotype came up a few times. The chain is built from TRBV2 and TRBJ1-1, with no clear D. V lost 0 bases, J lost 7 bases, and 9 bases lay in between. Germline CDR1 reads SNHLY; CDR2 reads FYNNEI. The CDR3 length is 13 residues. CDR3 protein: CASSEALGVEAFF. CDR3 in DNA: TGTGCCAGCAGTGAAGCCCTCGGCGTTGAAGCTTTCTTT.

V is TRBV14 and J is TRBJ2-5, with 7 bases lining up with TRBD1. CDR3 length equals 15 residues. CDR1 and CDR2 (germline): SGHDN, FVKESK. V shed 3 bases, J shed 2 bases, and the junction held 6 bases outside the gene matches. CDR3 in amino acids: CASSQGTAYQETQYF. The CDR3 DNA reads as TGTGCCAGCAGCCAGGGGACAGCGTATCAAGAGACCCAGTACTTC.

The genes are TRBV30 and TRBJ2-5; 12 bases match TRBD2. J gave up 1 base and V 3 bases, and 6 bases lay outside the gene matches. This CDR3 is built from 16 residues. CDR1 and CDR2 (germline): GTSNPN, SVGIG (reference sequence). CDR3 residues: CAWSLLAGGSQETQYF. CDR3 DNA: TGTGCCTGGAGCCTACTAGCGGGGGGAAGCCAAGAGACCCAGTACTTC.

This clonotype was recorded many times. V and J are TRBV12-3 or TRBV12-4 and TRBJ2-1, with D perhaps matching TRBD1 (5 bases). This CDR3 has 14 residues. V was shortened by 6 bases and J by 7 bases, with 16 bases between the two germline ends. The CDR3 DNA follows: TGTGCCAGCAGCCCCAGGGCCCAGGCGAATGAGCAGTTCTTC. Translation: CASSPRAQANEQFF.

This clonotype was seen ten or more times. CDR3 amino acids: CASSTRAQGDTQYF. The CDR3 DNA reads as TGTGCCAGCAGCACCCGGGCCCAGGGCGATACGCAGTATTTT. The chain joins TRBV11-2 to TRBJ2-3, with D perhaps matching TRBD1 (5 bases). Germline values: CDR1 SGHAT, CDR2 FQNNGV. The ends were cut back, 5 bases at V and 6 bases at J, with 15 bases in the middle. This CDR3 has 14 amino acids.

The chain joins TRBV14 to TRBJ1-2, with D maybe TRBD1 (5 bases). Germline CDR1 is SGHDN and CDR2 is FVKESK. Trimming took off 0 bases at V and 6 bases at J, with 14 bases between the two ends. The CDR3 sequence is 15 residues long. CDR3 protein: CASSQDLGQLHGYTF. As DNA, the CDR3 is TGTGCCAGCAGCCAAGATTTGGGGCAGCTCCATGGCTACACCTTC.

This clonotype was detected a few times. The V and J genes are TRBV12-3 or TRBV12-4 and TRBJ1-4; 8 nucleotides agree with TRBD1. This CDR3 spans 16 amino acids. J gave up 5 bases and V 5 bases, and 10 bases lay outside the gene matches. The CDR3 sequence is CASSPGQGPTNEKLFF. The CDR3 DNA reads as TGTGCCAGCAGTCCAGGACAGGGTCCCACCAATGAAAAACTGTTTTTT.

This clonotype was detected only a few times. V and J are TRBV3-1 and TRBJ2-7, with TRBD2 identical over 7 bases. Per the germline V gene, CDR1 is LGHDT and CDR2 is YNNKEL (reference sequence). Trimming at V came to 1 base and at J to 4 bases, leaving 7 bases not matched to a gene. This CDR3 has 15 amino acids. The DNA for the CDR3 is TGTGCCAGCAGCCAAGGGCTCGCGGGAGTATACGAGCAGTACTTC. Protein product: CASSQGLAGVYEQYF.

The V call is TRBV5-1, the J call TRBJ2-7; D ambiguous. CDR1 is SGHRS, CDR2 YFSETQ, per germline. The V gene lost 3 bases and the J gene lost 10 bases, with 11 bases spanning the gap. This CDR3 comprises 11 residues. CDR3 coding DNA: TGCGCCAGCAGCTCGCAGGCGGACCAGTACTTC. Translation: CASSSQADQYF.

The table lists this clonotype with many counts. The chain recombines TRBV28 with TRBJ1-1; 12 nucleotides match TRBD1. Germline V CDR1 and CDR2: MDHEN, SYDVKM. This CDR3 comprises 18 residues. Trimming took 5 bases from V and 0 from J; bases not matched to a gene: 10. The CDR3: CASSLSPGQGAMNTEAFF. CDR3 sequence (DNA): TGTGCCAGCAGTCTTAGTCCGGGACAGGGGGCGATGAACACTGAAGCTTTCTTT.

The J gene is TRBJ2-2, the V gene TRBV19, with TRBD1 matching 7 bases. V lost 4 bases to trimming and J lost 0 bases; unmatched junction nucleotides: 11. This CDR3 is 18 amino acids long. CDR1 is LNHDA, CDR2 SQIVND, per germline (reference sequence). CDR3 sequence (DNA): TGTGCCAGTAGTAAGTGGCAGGGGGTGGCCACGAACACCGGGGAGCTGTTTTTT. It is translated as CASSKWQGVATNTGELFF.

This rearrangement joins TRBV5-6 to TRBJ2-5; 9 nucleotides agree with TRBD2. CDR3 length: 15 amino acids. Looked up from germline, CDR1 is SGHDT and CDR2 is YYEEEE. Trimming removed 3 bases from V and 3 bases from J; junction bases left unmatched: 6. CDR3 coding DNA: TGTGCCAGCAGCTCTCCGGGACTAGCAGAAGAGACCCAGTACTTC. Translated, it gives CASSSPGLAEETQYF.

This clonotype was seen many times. CDR3: CSAAGPNEKLFF. CDR3 nucleotides: TGCAGTGCTGCAGGGCCTAATGAAAAACTGTTTTTT. This chain connects TRBV20-1 to TRBJ1-4, with D maybe TRBD1 (5 bases). The CDR3 spans 12 residues. Germline V CDR1 and CDR2: DFQATT, SNEGSKA (reference sequence). V dropped 5 bases and J dropped 3 bases, with 7 bases sitting between them.

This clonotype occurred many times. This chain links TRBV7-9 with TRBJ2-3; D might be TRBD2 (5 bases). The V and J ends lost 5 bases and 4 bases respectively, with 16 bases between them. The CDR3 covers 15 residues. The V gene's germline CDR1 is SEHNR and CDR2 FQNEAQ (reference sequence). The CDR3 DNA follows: TGTGCCAGCAGCCTAAGGAGCGGCTTAGCAGATACGCAGTATTTT. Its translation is CASSLRSGLADTQYF.

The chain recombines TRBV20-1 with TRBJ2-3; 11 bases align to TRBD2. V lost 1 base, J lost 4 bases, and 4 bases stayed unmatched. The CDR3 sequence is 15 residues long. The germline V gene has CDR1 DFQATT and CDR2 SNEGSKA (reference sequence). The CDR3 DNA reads TGCAGTGCTAGAGGAACTAGCGGGAGCGCAGATACGCAGTATTTT. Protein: CSARGTSGSADTQYF.

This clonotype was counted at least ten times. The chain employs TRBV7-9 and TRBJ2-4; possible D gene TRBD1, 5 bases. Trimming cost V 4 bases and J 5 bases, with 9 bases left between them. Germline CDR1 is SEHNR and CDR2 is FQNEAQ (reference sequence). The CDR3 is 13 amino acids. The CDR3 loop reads CASSSDKENIQYF. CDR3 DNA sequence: TGTGCCAGCAGCTCGGACAAGGAAAACATTCAGTACTTC. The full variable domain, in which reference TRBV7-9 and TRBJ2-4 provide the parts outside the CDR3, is DTGVSQNPRHKITKRGQNVTFRCDPISEHNRLYWYRQTLGQGPEFLTYFQNEAQLEKSRLLSDRFSAERPKGSFSTLEIQRTEQGDSAMYLCASSSDKENIQYFGAGTRLSVL.

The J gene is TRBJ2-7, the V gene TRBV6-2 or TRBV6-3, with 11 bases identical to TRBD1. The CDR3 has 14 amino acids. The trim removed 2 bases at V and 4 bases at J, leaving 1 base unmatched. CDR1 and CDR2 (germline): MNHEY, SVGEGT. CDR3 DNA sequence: TGTGCCAGCAGTTACGGACAGGGGGCTTACGAGCAGTACGTC. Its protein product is CASSYGQGAYEQYV.